This is a list of T cell receptor beta chains from one sample in a study of T cells in Graves' hyperthyroidism and ophthalmopathy. TCRdb re-derived calls from the multiplex PCR reads in MiXCR, one entry per CDR3 protein. Here the sample spans roughly 550,000 distinct CDR3 sequences, more than 15% being singletons. Sequencing was performed on blood. The receptors here all came from a woman aged 25 to 45 with Graves' ophthalmopathy. Both conserved end residues are part of each CDR3. D genes are given only for firm matches. Size is omitted from some rows. Given values are once, few, many or a class for expanded clones.

j_gene: TRBJ1-1; v_gene: TRBV4-3; abundance: -; d_gene: -; CDR3nt: TGCGCCAGCAGCCAGGGCACCTCCGACCGACCCGGACAGCCTGAAGCTTTCTTT; CDR3aa: CASSQGTSDRPGQPEAFF
j_gene: TRBJ2-4; v_gene: TRBV24-1; abundance: -; d_gene: TRBD1; CDR3nt: TGTGCCACCAGTGATTCAGGGACAGGGGCGAAAAACATTCAGTACTTC; CDR3aa: CATSDSGTGAKNIQYF
j_gene: TRBJ2-5; v_gene: TRBV20-1; abundance: many; d_gene: TRBD2; CDR3nt: TGCAGTGCTATCCTAGCGGTCGAAGAGACCCAGTACTTC; CDR3aa: CSAILAVEETQYF
j_gene: TRBJ2-7; v_gene: TRBV27; abundance: few; d_gene: -; CDR3nt: TGTGCCAGCAAGGTAGGGGTAGCTCCCTCTTACGAGCAGTACTTC; CDR3aa: CASKVGVAPSYEQYF
j_gene: TRBJ2-2; v_gene: TRBV12-3/TRBV12-4; abundance: -; d_gene: -; CDR3nt: TGTGCCAGCAGTTTCAATCCGGGGGTCTCCGGGGAGCTGTTTTTT; CDR3aa: CASSFNPGVSGELFF
j_gene: TRBJ1-1; v_gene: TRBV28; abundance: many; d_gene: -; CDR3nt: TGTGCCAGCAGCCCTCTTCTAGTACAGAACACTGAAGCTTTCTTT; CDR3aa: CASSPLLVQNTEAFF
j_gene: TRBJ1-5; v_gene: TRBV20-1; abundance: -; d_gene: -; CDR3nt: TGCAGTGCTAGAGAGGCGGGGGGTCGAGGTCAGCCCCAGCATTTT; CDR3aa: CSAREAGGRGQPQHF
j_gene: TRBJ2-7; v_gene: TRBV12-3/TRBV12-4; abundance: -; d_gene: TRBD2; CDR3nt: TGTGCCACCGGGAGCGGGAGTATCGACGAGCAGTACTTC; CDR3aa: CATGSGSIDEQYF
j_gene: TRBJ2-1; v_gene: TRBV7-9; abundance: many; d_gene: TRBD1; CDR3nt: TGTGCCAGCAGCCTAGAGGGGGCGGCCCGCTCCTACAATGAGCAGTTCTTC; CDR3aa: CASSLEGAARSYNEQFF
j_gene: TRBJ2-7; v_gene: TRBV6-1; abundance: -; d_gene: -; CDR3nt: TGTGCCAGCAGTACGGACCGGTCACGGGAGCAGTACTTC; CDR3aa: CASSTDRSREQYF
j_gene: TRBJ2-3; v_gene: TRBV6-4; abundance: few; d_gene: -; CDR3nt: TGTGCCAGCAGCCCGGACAGTTTGACGCAGTATTTT; CDR3aa: CASSPDSLTQYF
j_gene: TRBJ2-5; v_gene: TRBV12-3/TRBV12-4; abundance: many; d_gene: -; CDR3nt: TGTGCCAGCAGTTTAGACCCTAGCGCAGAGACCCAGTACTTC; CDR3aa: CASSLDPSAETQYF
j_gene: TRBJ2-1; v_gene: TRBV20-1; abundance: many; d_gene: TRBD2; CDR3nt: TGCAGTGCTAGAGCCTCTAGCGGGATAGGGTCCTACAATGAGCAGTTCTTC; CDR3aa: CSARASSGIGSYNEQFF
j_gene: TRBJ2-7; v_gene: TRBV7-3; abundance: many; d_gene: -; CDR3nt: TGTGCCAGCAGCCAAGACCCCGCGTCCGTCTCCGAGCAGTACTTC; CDR3aa: CASSQDPASVSEQYF
j_gene: TRBJ2-1; v_gene: TRBV6-1; abundance: -; d_gene: -; CDR3nt: TGTGCCAGCAGTTCCCCTTTCGCGGTAGAGCACAATGAGCAGTTCTTC; CDR3aa: CASSSPFAVEHNEQFF
j_gene: TRBJ1-4; v_gene: TRBV20-1; abundance: many; d_gene: -; CDR3nt: TGCAGTGCCAGAACGGTCCTAAATGAAAAACTGTTTTTT; CDR3aa: CSARTVLNEKLFF
j_gene: TRBJ2-1; v_gene: TRBV24-1; abundance: few; d_gene: TRBD2; CDR3nt: TGTGCCACCAGTGATCCGGGAGGGCCATCCAATGAGCAGTTCTTC; CDR3aa: CATSDPGGPSNEQFF
j_gene: TRBJ2-6; v_gene: TRBV12-3/TRBV12-4; abundance: few; d_gene: -; CDR3nt: TGTGCCAGCAGTTTAACAGGGTTCTCTGGGGCCAACGTCCTGACTTTC; CDR3aa: CASSLTGFSGANVLTF
j_gene: TRBJ2-3; v_gene: TRBV11-2; abundance: many; d_gene: -; CDR3nt: TGTGCCAGCAGCCCCATGGCTTCCCAAAACACAGATACGCAGTATTTT; CDR3aa: CASSPMASQNTDTQYF
j_gene: TRBJ2-2; v_gene: TRBV28; abundance: many; d_gene: -; CDR3nt: TGTGCCAGCAAAGAAGGGGGAGCCGGGGAGCTGTTTTTT; CDR3aa: CASKEGGAGELFF
j_gene: TRBJ2-1; v_gene: TRBV14; abundance: -; d_gene: -; CDR3nt: TGTGCCAGCAGCCAAATGAGGTCCAGCTACAATGAGCAGTTCTTC; CDR3aa: CASSQMRSSYNEQFF
j_gene: TRBJ2-3; v_gene: TRBV7-8; abundance: many; d_gene: -; CDR3nt: TGTGCCAGCGCCCGAACCCGCGGTTTTGAAGATACGCAGTATTTT; CDR3aa: CASARTRGFEDTQYF
j_gene: TRBJ2-3; v_gene: TRBV20-1; abundance: many; d_gene: -; CDR3nt: TGCAGTGGGGTTTTGAGTCAGGATACGCAGTATTTT; CDR3aa: CSGVLSQDTQYF
j_gene: TRBJ1-1; v_gene: TRBV28; abundance: -; d_gene: -; CDR3nt: TGTGCCAGCAGTTGGAGTCAGGGGAGCGCTGAAGCTTTCTTT; CDR3aa: CASSWSQGSAEAFF
j_gene: TRBJ2-7; v_gene: TRBV11-1; abundance: many; d_gene: -; CDR3nt: TGTGCCAGCAGCCACCCGGGACATAGCTACGAGCAGTACTTC; CDR3aa: CASSHPGHSYEQYF
j_gene: TRBJ2-7; v_gene: TRBV18; abundance: -; d_gene: TRBD1; CDR3nt: TGTGCCAGCTCCCCCCAGGGACAGGTGAAAAACTACGAGCAGTACTTC; CDR3aa: CASSPQGQVKNYEQYF
j_gene: TRBJ2-7; v_gene: TRBV20-1; abundance: -; d_gene: -; CDR3nt: TGCAGTGCCACACGGGTGCGGAGCTCCTACGAGCAGTACTTC; CDR3aa: CSATRVRSSYEQYF
j_gene: TRBJ2-2; v_gene: TRBV10-3; abundance: -; d_gene: -; CDR3nt: TGTGCCATCAGTTTTAGTACTATGAACACCGGGGAGCTGTTTTTT; CDR3aa: CAISFSTMNTGELFF
j_gene: TRBJ2-4; v_gene: TRBV7-2; abundance: many; d_gene: -; CDR3nt: TGTGCCAGCAGCAATCCGGGACCCCCCAAAAACATTCAGTACTTC; CDR3aa: CASSNPGPPKNIQYF
j_gene: TRBJ2-1; v_gene: TRBV6-8; abundance: -; d_gene: -; CDR3nt: TGTGCCGGCAGGCGGGACAAGGGGACAGACAATGAGCAGTTCTTC; CDR3aa: CAGRRDKGTDNEQFF
j_gene: TRBJ2-3; v_gene: TRBV4-1; abundance: -; d_gene: TRBD1; CDR3nt: TGCGCCAGCAGCCAAGACGGTACAGGGGATAGGGGTACGCAGTATTTT; CDR3aa: CASSQDGTGDRGTQYF
j_gene: TRBJ1-5; v_gene: TRBV7-2; abundance: few; d_gene: TRBD1; CDR3nt: TGTGCCAGCAGCTTAGTATTCAGGGGGGCGGATCAGCCCCAGCATTTT; CDR3aa: CASSLVFRGADQPQHF
j_gene: TRBJ2-7; v_gene: TRBV6-1; abundance: -; d_gene: -; CDR3nt: TGTGCCAGCAGTAGACAGAAAGACTACGAGCAGTACTTC; CDR3aa: CASSRQKDYEQYF